This TCR beta chain was captured in a study of blood T cell repertoires in COVID-19. V was pared by 3 bases and J by 0 bases, with 4 bases between. This CDR3 is built from 12 residues. The germline V gene has CDR1 SGHRS and CDR2 YFSETQ. Sequencing used immunoSEQ multiplex PCR; TCRdb keeps in-frame clones, though not all of them. Among nearly 350,000 clones, about 88% were seen once, and the ten largest hold more than 0.8%. The sequence derives from a woman in her 30s who had recovered from COVID-19. Sequencing input: PBMCs or T cells enriched from blood (not recorded which). The chain employs TRBV5-1 and TRBJ2-7; D gene ambiguous. The CDR3 DNA sequence: TGCGCCAGCAGCTCTAGCTCCTACGAGCAGTACTTC. Encoded protein: CASSSSSYEQYF.